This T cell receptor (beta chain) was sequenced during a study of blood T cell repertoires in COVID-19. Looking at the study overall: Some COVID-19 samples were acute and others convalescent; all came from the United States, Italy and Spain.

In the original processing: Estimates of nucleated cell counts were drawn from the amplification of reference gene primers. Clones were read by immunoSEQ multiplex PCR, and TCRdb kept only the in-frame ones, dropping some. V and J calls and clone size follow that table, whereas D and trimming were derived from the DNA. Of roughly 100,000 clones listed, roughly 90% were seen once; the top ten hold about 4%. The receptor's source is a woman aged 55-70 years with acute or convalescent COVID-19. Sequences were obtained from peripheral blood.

The CDR3 DNA sequence: TGTGCCAGCAGCCATTTCGGGGCGGGGGGCTACGAGCAGTACTTC. This sequence encodes CASSHFGAGGYEQYF. The chain combines TRBV3-1 (or the pseudogene TRBV3-2) with TRBJ2-7; TRBD2 agrees at 8 bases. The CDR3 length is 15 residues. The germline V gene has CDR1 LGHDT and CDR2 YNNKEL (reference sequence). V was clipped by 3 bases and J by 3 bases; unmatched bases: 7.